The subject of this entry is one TCR beta chain. The data were produced by immunoSEQ multiplex PCR, yet TCRdb's version contains in-frame clones alone and is incomplete. The sample contains about 300,000 clones, more than 80% of which appear only once. The V and J ends lost 3 bases and 4 bases, in that order; junction bases with no gene match: 14. Germline assignment: CDR1 SGHDT and CDR2 YYEEEE. CDR3 length equals 18 residues. Seattle patients were enrolled during active infection and followed longitudinally. The sample comes from a study of blood T cell repertoires in COVID-19. The rearrangement joins TRBV5-6 to TRBJ2-5, with 11 bases matching TRBD1. Sequenced: peripheral blood. The TCR was taken from a woman between 50 and 59 years old with COVID-19, enrolled during active disease. CDR3 residues: CASSWGRRDRGYGETQYF. The CDR3 DNA sequence: TGTGCCAGCAGCTGGGGGCGCCGGGACAGGGGGTATGGAGAGACCCAGTACTTC.